This T cell receptor beta chain was found in a study of blood T cell repertoires in COVID-19 (dated by TCRdb to about 2020). Study-level background: Samples from collaborators originated in the United States, Italy and Spain and spanned both the acute and convalescent phases of COVID-19. The material from the prospective study consisted of cDNA or gDNA derived from T cells, B-cell-depleted T cells, or PBMCs. The dataset comprised deeply sampled blood TCRbeta repertoires from subjects exposed to, actively infected with, or recovered from COVID-19. A freely available public database, intended as a resource for researchers studying the immune response to SARS-CoV-2, is where the repertoires were released. Samples came from the ongoing ImmuneRACE study (first 160 participants) plus 1,254 subjects from 6 global collaborators. The sample metadata nearly always contained a de-identified subject ID, COVID-19 status, age in years and sex. HLA class I and class II types, where available, came from metadata supplied by the sample provider rather than from assay-based typing.

TCRbeta CDR3 regions were amplified from genomic DNA by means of the immunoSEQ Assay, a bias-controlled multiplex PCR. As for how the authors treated the data: Within the assay, amplification of reference gene primers was used to estimate how many nucleated cells each sample contained. To quantify the absolute abundance of each unique TCRbeta CDR3 rearrangement, sequence reads were collapsed and filtered. For each sample, productive Simpson clonality was calculated as the square root of Simpson's diversity index over productive rearrangements. TCRdb took over this immuneACCESS table, retaining in-frame rearrangements with V and J assigned. Such tables are incomplete; in checked studies, under half of the missing clones stem from an unresolved V gene, and the remainder is unexplained. V and J calls and clone size are those listed in that table; D and trimming were worked out from the DNA. This sample is represented by roughly 260,000 clones; 82% of them were singletons. Of the sample, around 3.2% is held by the ten largest clones.

The collaborating institutions used their own protocols to collect whole blood in K2EDTA tubes. Collaborator samples were shipped for TCRbeta analysis as frozen whole blood, isolated PBMCs, or DNA extracted from either sample type. Including the terminal cysteine and phenylalanine, the CDR3 comprises 19 residues. The sequence is cut down to CDR3 DNA, 57 bases in frame from base 1. In the germline V gene (reference sequence), CDR1 corresponds to LNHDA and CDR2 to SQIVND. Here V drops 1 base and J drops 5 bases, and the junction holds 18 bases not matched to any gene. With regard to this clone: Its recognized antigen is unknown. No base quality values were provided; no much bigger clone lies one nucleotide off.

Broad study findings and their caveats: The amount of clinical and demographic metadata varied by source and participant and was provided uncurated.

The sequencing sample was made of peripheral blood. The sequence was obtained from a young woman with acute or convalescent COVID-19. The sequence links TRBV19 to TRBJ1-1, with 8 bases in between that match TRBD1. The CDR3 reads as follows: CASSIVRPSPDRGYTEAFF. The bases read TGTGCCAGTAGTATAGTTCGCCCCTCGCCTGACAGGGGATATACTGAAGCTTTCTTT.